The rows below give T cell receptor beta chains drawn from one sample of a study of cytotoxic CD8 clonotypes in ibrutinib-treated CLL. The data were produced by immunoSEQ multiplex PCR, yet TCRdb's version contains in-frame clones alone and is incomplete. The sample carries about 140,000 clones, 70% to 85% recorded once. Sequences were derived from PBMCs, sampled after 12 months of ibrutinib treatment. All receptors derive from a human donor with chronic lymphocytic leukemia. Each CDR3 is given with its conserved first and last residue. D genes are given only for firm matches. Clone size is given for some rows only: seen once, a few or many times, or a class if the clone is expanded.

clone size	J gene	V gene	D gene	CDR3 protein	CDR3 DNA
NA	TRBJ2-3	TRBV11-3	NA	CASSPRGKGGDTQYF	TGTGCCAGCAGCCCAAGGGGAAAGGGGGGAGATACGCAGTATTTT
NA	TRBJ1-6	TRBV19	NA	CASSIRHDLTSPLHF	TGTGCCAGTAGTATTAGGCACGATCTTACATCACCCCTCCACTTT
NA	TRBJ2-1	TRBV21-1	NA	CASREREVSYNEQFF	TGTGCCAGCCGGGAGCGGGAGGTGTCTTACAATGAGCAGTTCTTC
NA	TRBJ2-7	TRBV6-5	NA	CASSYLAGSSYEQYF	TGTGCCAGCAGTTACTTGGCGGGGTCCTCCTACGAGCAGTACTTC
NA	TRBJ1-3	TRBV5-1	NA	CASSLVPRNSGNTIYF	TGCGCCAGCAGCTTGGTTCCCCGGAACTCTGGAAACACCATATATTTT
NA	TRBJ2-5	TRBV5-1	NA	CASSYRQQWQETQYF	TGCGCCAGCAGCTACAGACAGCAATGGCAAGAGACCCAGTACTTC
few	TRBJ2-7	TRBV5-1	NA	CASSLGRGPDEQYF	TGCGCCAGCAGCCTGGGCAGGGGTCCGGACGAGCAGTACTTC
NA	TRBJ1-6	TRBV5-1	TRBD1	CASQGAERSPLHF	TGCGCCAGCCAGGGGGCTGAGAGATCACCCCTCCACTTT
NA	TRBJ2-1	TRBV10-3	NA	CAISERGRVSNEQFF	TGTGCCATCAGTGAGAGGGGGAGGGTCTCCAATGAGCAGTTCTTC
NA	TRBJ2-7	TRBV5-8	NA	CASSLARYEQYF	TGTGCCAGCAGCCTAGCGAGATACGAGCAGTACTTC
NA	TRBJ1-2	TRBV28	NA	CASRKGQVLYGYTF	TGTGCCAGCAGGAAAGGGCAGGTACTCTATGGCTACACCTTC
NA	TRBJ2-5	TRBV29-1	NA	CSEIVRETQYF	TGCAGCGAAATCGTCCGGGAGACCCAGTACTTC
NA	TRBJ1-3	TRBV19	TRBD1	CASRTGSIGNTIYF	TGTGCCAGTCGGACAGGATCCATTGGAAACACCATATATTTT
NA	TRBJ2-6	TRBV27	NA	CASSSRFGQSGANVLTF	TGTGCCAGCAGCTCTCGTTTTGGGCAGTCTGGGGCCAACGTCCTGACTTTC
NA	TRBJ2-7	TRBV4-2	NA	CASSQAYEQYF	TGTGCCAGCAGCCAAGCATACGAGCAGTACTTC
NA	TRBJ2-3	TRBV27	NA	CASSSLEFFLSTDTQYF	TGTGCCAGCAGTTCCCTCGAGTTTTTCTTGAGCACAGATACGCAGTATTTT
NA	TRBJ2-2	TRBV4-2	TRBD2	CASSPHPPLAGGAGNTGELFF	TGTGCCAGCAGCCCTCACCCTCCACTAGCGGGGGGGGCCGGGAACACCGGGGAGCTGTTTTTT
once	TRBJ2-7	TRBV13	NA	CASSASGLAPSYEQYF	TGTGCCAGCAGCGCCTCGGGACTCGCACCCTCCTACGAGCAGTACTTC
NA	TRBJ2-5	TRBV6-5	NA	CASSYGVPETQYF	TGTGCCAGCAGTTACGGCGTTCCGGAGACCCAGTACTTC
once	TRBJ1-5	TRBV7-8	NA	CASSLAGFQPQHF	TGTGCCAGCAGCTTAGCTGGGTTTCAGCCCCAGCATTTT
NA	TRBJ1-4	TRBV5-1	NA	CASSFAVNEKLFF	TGCGCCAGCAGCTTTGCCGTTAATGAAAAACTGTTTTTT
NA	TRBJ2-7	TRBV10-3	TRBD1	CAISDGTGVYEQYF	TGTGCCATCAGCGATGGGACAGGGGTCTACGAGCAGTACTTC
NA	TRBJ2-3	TRBV29-1	NA	CSVEDRVTDTQYF	TGCAGCGTTGAAGATCGGGTCACAGATACGCAGTATTTT
once	TRBJ2-3	TRBV7-2	NA	CASSPQGFTDTQYF	TGTGCCAGCAGCCCGCAGGGTTTCACAGATACGCAGTATTTT
NA	TRBJ1-6	TRBV6-5	NA	CASSYSRGGNSPLHF	TGTGCCAGCAGTTACTCGAGAGGGGGTAATTCACCCCTCCACTTT
NA	TRBJ2-7	TRBV10-3	TRBD1	CAIRRDRDYEQYF	TGTGCCATCAGGCGGGACAGGGACTACGAGCAGTACTTC
NA	TRBJ2-5	TRBV19	TRBD2	CASKRGGRETQYF	TGTGCCAGCAAACGGGGGGGCCGGGAGACCCAGTACTTC
NA	TRBJ2-3	TRBV7-9	TRBD2	CASSFSGNEDTDTQYF	TGTGCCAGCAGCTTTAGCGGGAATGAAGACACAGATACGCAGTATTTT
once	TRBJ1-1	TRBV19	TRBD1	CASSFRQGVFPEAFF	TGTGCCAGTAGTTTCCGACAGGGGGTCTTTCCTGAAGCTTTCTTT
few	TRBJ1-3	TRBV18	NA	CASSPVDASSGNTIYF	TGTGCCAGCTCACCAGTGGACGCCAGCTCTGGAAACACCATATATTTT
NA	TRBJ2-3	TRBV2	NA	CASYSGGTDTQYF	TGTGCCAGCTATTCGGGAGGCACAGATACGCAGTATTTT
few	TRBJ2-7	TRBV10-3	TRBD1	CAIGDRVDEQYF	TGTGCCATCGGGGACAGGGTTGACGAGCAGTACTTC
NA	TRBJ2-7	TRBV4-1	TRBD2	CASSPYGGISSYEQYF	TGCGCCAGCAGCCCATACGGGGGGATTAGCTCCTACGAGCAGTACTTC
NA	TRBJ1-2	TRBV28	NA	CASSLSQDWGYTF	TGTGCCAGCAGTTTATCCCAGGACTGGGGCTACACCTTC
NA	TRBJ2-3	TRBV7-2	NA	CATVASGTDTQYF	TGTGCCACCGTGGCTAGCGGCACAGATACGCAGTATTTT
NA	TRBJ1-2	TRBV6-5	NA	CASSYASANYGYTF	TGTGCCAGCAGTTACGCGTCCGCTAACTATGGCTACACCTTC
NA	TRBJ1-1	TRBV6-6	NA	CASSYPGNEGDTEAFF	TGTGCCAGCAGCTACCCAGGGAATGAGGGGGACACTGAAGCTTTCTTT
NA	TRBJ2-7	TRBV5-7	TRBD1	CASSLAQGAYCEQYF	TGTGCCAGCAGCTTGGCGCAGGGGGCCTATTGCGAGCAGTACTTC
NA	TRBJ1-1	TRBV4-2	NA	CASSQVGGANAEAFF	TGTGCCAGCAGCCAAGTGGGGGGGGCGAATGCTGAAGCTTTCTTT
NA	TRBJ1-2	TRBV7-9	NA	CASSLGKEGYTF	TGTGCCAGCAGCTTGGGCAAGGAAGGCTACACCTTC
NA	TRBJ1-2	TRBV7-9	NA	CASSLAPWSGDYGYTF	TGTGCCAGCAGCTTAGCCCCTTGGTCCGGAGACTATGGCTACACCTTC
NA	TRBJ1-2	TRBV7-9	NA	CASSLDLVFRENYGYTF	TGTGCCAGCAGCTTAGATCTAGTGTTTCGGGAAAACTATGGCTACACCTTC
NA	TRBJ1-1	TRBV5-1	TRBD1	CASSWLLGQGLVTEAFF	TGCGCCAGCAGCTGGCTTTTGGGACAGGGCTTGGTCACTGAAGCTTTCTTT
NA	TRBJ1-6	TRBV7-8	NA	CASSLVAQTNSPLHF	TGTGCCAGCAGCTTAGTTGCGCAGACTAATTCACCCCTCCACTTT
many	TRBJ1-1	TRBV28	NA	CASSFVRLASEAFF	TGTGCCAGCAGTTTCGTCCGGCTAGCGTCTGAAGCTTTCTTT
NA	TRBJ1-6	TRBV19	NA	CASSTTEEGGIFLSPVTLHF	TGTGCCAGTAGTACGACGGAAGAAGGCGGAATTTTTCTTTCGCCTGTCACCCTCCACTTT
NA	TRBJ1-3	TRBV11-2	NA	CASGVVWEVAGNTIYF	TGTGCCAGCGGGGTAGTGTGGGAAGTGGCTGGAAACACCATATATTTT
NA	TRBJ2-3	TRBV6-5	NA	CVTGVLSTDTQYF	TGTGTTACTGGGGTCCTTAGCACAGATACGCAGTATTTT
once	TRBJ2-7	TRBV28	TRBD2	CASSPRVSYLRESLEQYF	TGTGCCAGCAGTCCACGGGTCTCATATCTGCGGGAGTCCTTAGAGCAGTACTTC
NA	TRBJ2-7	TRBV6-1	NA	CASSVRAPNPYEQYF	TGTGCCAGCAGTGTTAGGGCTCCAAACCCTTACGAGCAGTACTTC
NA	TRBJ2-3	TRBV6-4	NA	CASTRDFGTDTQYF	TGTGCCAGCACCCGGGACTTCGGCACAGATACGCAGTATTTT
NA	TRBJ2-2	TRBV19	NA	CASTPPGHRWTGELFF	TGTGCCAGTACCCCCCCCGGACACCGGTGGACCGGGGAGCTGTTTTTT
NA	TRBJ2-2	TRBV6-4	TRBD1	CASSDSTPGTVNTGELFF	TGTGCCAGCAGTGACTCGACACCCGGGACAGTTAACACCGGGGAGCTGTTTTTT
NA	TRBJ1-5	TRBV28	NA	CASSLSAEGQPQHF	TGTGCCAGCAGTTTATCGGCAGAGGGTCAGCCCCAGCATTTT